This TCR beta chain was sequenced in a study of beta chain features in type 1 diabetes (dated by TCRdb to between 2017 and 2018). Study-level background: Mean age, gender distribution, total cell number and subset yield were not different between patients and healthy donors. Across all samples, about 110 million sorted cells were examined, and cell number per subset correlated strongly with RNA yield. In the study, recently diagnosed type 1 diabetes patients and matched healthy donors were compared on the TCRB repertoires of their sorted circulating CD4+ T cell subsets. Regulatory and stem cell-like memory subsets were obtained from only 8 patients and about 8 healthy donors, while naive and central memory subsets were obtained from all 30 or so donors. The research as a whole found: HLA sub-analyses involved small numbers of individuals, so any influence of HLA type on TCRB rearrangement remained unresolved. Type 1 diabetes patients showed a moderate but significant shortening of TCRB CDR3 length in all four CD4+ subsets. Naive, central memory and regulatory TCRB repertoires appeared to be more similar among patients than among healthy donors. Shorter templates might be favored by PCR, yet because patient and control samples were amplified and corrected together, any such skew would affect both groups equally. Patients with type 1 diabetes made fewer insertions and deleted more nucleotides at VDJ recombination sites, implying thymic rearrangement abnormalities. Because cDNA was sequenced instead of genomic DNA, activated cells with high expression could be over-represented, although the groups did not differ in activation or CD3 levels.

All of the isolated RNA was reverse transcribed with the High Capacity cDNA Reverse Transcription Kit, so expressed TCRB transcripts were sequenced. Deep immunoSEQ sequencing was performed on naive, central memory and regulatory T cell samples, with an average of roughly 3.3 million total reads per sample. After sorted cells were lysed in RLT buffer, RNA was extracted with DNase-treated RNeasy Micro or Mini kits, with the choice depending on cell number. Each cell subset was processed on its own to prevent cross-contamination, while patient and healthy donor samples were processed together. Using the immunoSEQ multiplex PCR, TCRB sequences were amplified from cDNA into 87-bp fragments spanning the CDR3 region. Amplicons were sequenced on the Illumina HiSeq platform. Under the source paper's analysis protocol: Synthetic template baselines were used to correct PCR bias computationally, reads within Hamming distance 2 were collapsed together, and singletons that could not be merged were discarded. Reads were aligned against IMGT so that V, D and J genes, CDR3 length and insertions or deletions at six rearrangement sites could be assigned. Within each subset, clonotype counts were normalized to sorted cell number, and only after that were true diversity and Gini coefficients computed with the tcR R package. Repertoire sharing was quantified using the overlap coefficient calculated on TCRB nucleotide sequences. As a proxy for the pre-selection repertoire, out-of-frame TCRB sequences from naive cells were analyzed. TCRdb limited this immuneACCESS table to in-frame rearrangements with V and J called. A share of clones is missing; checked studies link under half to unresolved V genes, and the rest is unexplained. V and J calls and clone size follow that table, whereas D and trimming were derived from the DNA. The sample records around 430,000 clones, over 25% of which are singletons. Clones ranked in the top ten supply roughly 0.066% of the sample.

Worth noting for this clone: Its antigen remains unidentified. No quality values exist for individual bases; no much larger clone is one base distant.

Including cysteine and phenylalanine, the CDR3 has 15 amino acids. Solely the CDR3 DNA is kept, with 45 bases framed from the first base. CDR1 and CDR2 (SGHNT, YYREEE) derive from the germline V gene (reference sequence). V lost 4 bases and J lost 7 bases, and the count of bases not matched to a germline gene is 5. From each donor, a single peripheral blood sample of about 120 mL on average was drawn into heparinised tubes. Using a panel that included CD45RO, CCR7, CD25, CD127, CD95 and CD27, naive, central memory, regulatory and stem cell-like memory CD4+ T cells were sorted on a BD FACSAria II. Every sorted population had a purity above 95%. PBMCs were isolated immediately by Lymphoprep density gradient centrifugation and stained directly without culture. So that batch effects would be minimized, each experiment stained and sorted samples in pairs, pairing one healthy donor with one patient.

The material sequenced was naive CD4+ T cells from blood. The cell subset or site label corresponds to: true naive CD4+ T cells. The chain employs TRBV5-4 and TRBJ2-1; 13 bases in the middle match TRBD2. The sequence derives from a man aged 18-30 years in good health. The CDR3: CASSRTSGSSNEQFF. The DNA sequence reads TGTGCCAGCAGCAGGACTAGCGGGAGTAGTAATGAGCAGTTCTTC.